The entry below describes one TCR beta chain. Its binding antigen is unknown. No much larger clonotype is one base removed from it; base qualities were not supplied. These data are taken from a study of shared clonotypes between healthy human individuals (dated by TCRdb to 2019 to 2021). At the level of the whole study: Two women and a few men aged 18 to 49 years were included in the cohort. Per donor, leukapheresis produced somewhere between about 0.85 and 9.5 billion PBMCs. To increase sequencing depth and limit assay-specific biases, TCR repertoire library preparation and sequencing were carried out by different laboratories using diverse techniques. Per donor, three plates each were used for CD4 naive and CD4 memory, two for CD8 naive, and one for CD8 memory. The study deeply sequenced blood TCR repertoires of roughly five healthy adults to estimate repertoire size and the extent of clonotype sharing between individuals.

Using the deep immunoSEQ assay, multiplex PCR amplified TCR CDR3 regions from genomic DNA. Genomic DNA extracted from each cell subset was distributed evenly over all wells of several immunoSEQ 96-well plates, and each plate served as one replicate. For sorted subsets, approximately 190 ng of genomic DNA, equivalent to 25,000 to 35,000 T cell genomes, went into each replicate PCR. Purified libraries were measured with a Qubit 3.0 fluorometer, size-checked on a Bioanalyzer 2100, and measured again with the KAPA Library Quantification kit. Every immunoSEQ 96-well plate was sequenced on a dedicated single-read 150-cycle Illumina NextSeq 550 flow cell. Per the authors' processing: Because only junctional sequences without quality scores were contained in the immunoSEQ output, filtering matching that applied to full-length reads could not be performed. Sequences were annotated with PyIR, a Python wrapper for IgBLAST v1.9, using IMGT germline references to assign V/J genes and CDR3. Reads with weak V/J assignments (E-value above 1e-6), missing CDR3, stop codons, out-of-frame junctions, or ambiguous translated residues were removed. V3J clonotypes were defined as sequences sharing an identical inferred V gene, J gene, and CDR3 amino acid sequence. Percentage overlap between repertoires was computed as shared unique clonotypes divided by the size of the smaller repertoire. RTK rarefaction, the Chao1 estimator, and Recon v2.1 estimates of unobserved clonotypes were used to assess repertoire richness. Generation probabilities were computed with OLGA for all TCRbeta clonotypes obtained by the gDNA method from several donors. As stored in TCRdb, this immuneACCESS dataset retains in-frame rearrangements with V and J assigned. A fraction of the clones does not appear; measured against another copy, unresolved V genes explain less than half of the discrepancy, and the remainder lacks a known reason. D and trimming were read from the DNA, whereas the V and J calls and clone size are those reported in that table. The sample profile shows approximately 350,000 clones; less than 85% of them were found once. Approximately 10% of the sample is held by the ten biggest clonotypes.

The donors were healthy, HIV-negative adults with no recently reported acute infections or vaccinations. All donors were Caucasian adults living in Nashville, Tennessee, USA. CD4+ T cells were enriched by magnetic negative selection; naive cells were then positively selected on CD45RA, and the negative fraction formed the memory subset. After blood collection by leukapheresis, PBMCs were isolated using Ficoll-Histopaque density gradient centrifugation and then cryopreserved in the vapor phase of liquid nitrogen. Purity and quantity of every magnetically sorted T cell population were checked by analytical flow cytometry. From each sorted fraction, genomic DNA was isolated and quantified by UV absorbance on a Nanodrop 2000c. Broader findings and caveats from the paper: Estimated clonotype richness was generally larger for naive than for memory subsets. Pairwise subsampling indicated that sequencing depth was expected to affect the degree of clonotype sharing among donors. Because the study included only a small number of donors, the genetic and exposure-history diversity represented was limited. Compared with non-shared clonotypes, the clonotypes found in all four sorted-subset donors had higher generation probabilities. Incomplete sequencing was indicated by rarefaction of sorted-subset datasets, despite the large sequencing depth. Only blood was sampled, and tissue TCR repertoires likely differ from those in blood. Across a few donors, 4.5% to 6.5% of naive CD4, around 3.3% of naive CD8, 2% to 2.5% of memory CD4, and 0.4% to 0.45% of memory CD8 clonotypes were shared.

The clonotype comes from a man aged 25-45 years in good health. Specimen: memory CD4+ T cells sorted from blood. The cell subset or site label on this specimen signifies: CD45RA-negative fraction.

The DNA sequence is as follows: TGTGCCAGCAAACCGGGACTAGGCCCTTACGAGCAGTACTTC. Its product reads: CASKPGLGPYEQYF. The chain was built from TRBV2 and TRBJ2-7; TRBD2 aligns with 8 central bases. Trimming takes 7 bases off V and 4 bases off J; junction bases not matched to a gene: 9. The CDR3 holds 14 amino acids from the cysteine to the phenylalanine. Just CDR3 DNA is preserved here, 42 bases in frame from base 1. From the germline V gene, CDR1 is SNHLY and CDR2 is FYNNEI.